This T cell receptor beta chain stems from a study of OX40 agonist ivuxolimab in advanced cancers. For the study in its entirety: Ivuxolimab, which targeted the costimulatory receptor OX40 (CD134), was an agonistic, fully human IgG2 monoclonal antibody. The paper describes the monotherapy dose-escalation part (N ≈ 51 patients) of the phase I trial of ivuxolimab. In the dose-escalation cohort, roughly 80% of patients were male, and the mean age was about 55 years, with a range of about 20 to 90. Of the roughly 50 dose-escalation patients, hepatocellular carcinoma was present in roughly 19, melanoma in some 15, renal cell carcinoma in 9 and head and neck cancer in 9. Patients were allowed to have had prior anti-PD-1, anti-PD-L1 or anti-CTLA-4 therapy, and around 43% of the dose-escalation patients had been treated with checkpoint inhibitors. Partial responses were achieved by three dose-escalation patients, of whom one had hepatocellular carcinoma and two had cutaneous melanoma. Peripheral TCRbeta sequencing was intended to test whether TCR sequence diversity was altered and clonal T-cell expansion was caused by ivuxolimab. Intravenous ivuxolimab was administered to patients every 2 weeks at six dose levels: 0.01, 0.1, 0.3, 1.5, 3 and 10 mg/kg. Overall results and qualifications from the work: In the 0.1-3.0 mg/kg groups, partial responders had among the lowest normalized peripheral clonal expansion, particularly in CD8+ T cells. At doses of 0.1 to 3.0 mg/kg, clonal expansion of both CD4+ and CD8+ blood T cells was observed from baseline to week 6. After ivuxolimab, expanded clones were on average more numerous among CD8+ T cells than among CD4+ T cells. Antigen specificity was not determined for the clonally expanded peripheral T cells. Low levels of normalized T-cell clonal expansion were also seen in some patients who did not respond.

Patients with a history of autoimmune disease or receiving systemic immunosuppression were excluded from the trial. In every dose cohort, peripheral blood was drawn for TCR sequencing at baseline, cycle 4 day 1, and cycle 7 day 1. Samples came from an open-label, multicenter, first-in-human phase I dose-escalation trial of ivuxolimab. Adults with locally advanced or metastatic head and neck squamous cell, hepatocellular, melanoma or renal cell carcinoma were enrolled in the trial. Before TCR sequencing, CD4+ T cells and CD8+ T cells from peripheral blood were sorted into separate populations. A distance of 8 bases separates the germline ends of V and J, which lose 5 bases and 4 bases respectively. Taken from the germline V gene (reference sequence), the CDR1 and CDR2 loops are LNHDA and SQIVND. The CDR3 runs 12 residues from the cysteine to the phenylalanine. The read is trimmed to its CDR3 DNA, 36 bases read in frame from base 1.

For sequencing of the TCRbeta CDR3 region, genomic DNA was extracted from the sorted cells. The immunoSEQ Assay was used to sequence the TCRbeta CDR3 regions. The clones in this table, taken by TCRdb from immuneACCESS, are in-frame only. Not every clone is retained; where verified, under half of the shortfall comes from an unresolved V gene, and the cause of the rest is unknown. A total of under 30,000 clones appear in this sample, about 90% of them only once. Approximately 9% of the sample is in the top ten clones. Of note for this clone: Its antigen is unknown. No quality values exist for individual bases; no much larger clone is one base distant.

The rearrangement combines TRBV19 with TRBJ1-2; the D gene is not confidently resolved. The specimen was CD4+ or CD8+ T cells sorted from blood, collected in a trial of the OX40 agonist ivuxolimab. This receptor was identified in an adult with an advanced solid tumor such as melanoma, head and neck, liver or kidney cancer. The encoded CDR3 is CASSASAYGYTF. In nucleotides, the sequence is TGTGCCAGTAGTGCGTCCGCCTATGGCTACACCTTC.